These 21 T cell receptor beta chains were all obtained from the same sample, sequenced in a study of blood T cells in healthy people across ages (dated by TCRdb to about 2015). Library method: 5' RACE. The reads were generated on an Illumina HiSeq 2500. The second PCR ran for about 6 to 12 cycles and used a J-beta primer mix along with a sample-barcoded 5' primer. TCRdb redid the processing of the public reads, applying fastp at Q25 and MiXCR, and retained in-frame beta chains. Every CDR3 protein is listed once, alongside the most common genes and DNA of its rows. The sample profile shows 850,000 or so distinct CDR3 sequences; less than 35% of them were found once. Of the sample, about 18% is held by the ten largest clones. The specimen was blood. The receptors shown here come from a woman older than 75 in good health.

V gene TRBV29-1 combines with J gene TRBJ2-7; the D gene is possibly TRBD1 (6 bases). The germline V and J ends were trimmed by 7 bases and 1 base, with 17 bases remaining between them. The length of the CDR3 is 14 residues. In germline, CDR1 is SQVTM, CDR2 ANQGSEA. In DNA form, the CDR3 reads TGCAGCGCCCGAGAGGCAGGGGCGTCCTACGAGCAGTACTTC. Translated, it gives CSAREAGASYEQYF.

The gene calls are TRBV12-3 or TRBV12-4 and TRBJ1-1; D uncertain. Trimming shortened V by 4 bases and J by 8 bases, and 14 bases separated the two germline ends. The CDR3 totals 13 residues. CDR3 coding DNA: TGTGCCAGCAGTTCCTTAGACCGCAGCGAAGCTTTCTTT. Translating it yields CASSSLDRSEAFF.

The chain employs TRBV11-1 and TRBJ2-3; 12 positions agree with TRBD2. V lost 5 bases, J lost 5 bases, and 8 bases stayed unmatched. There are 16 residues in the CDR3. The germline V gene encodes CDR1 SGHAT and CDR2 FQDESV (reference sequence). The CDR3: CASSRTSGGREDTQYF. The DNA for the CDR3 is TGTGCCAGCAGCCGAACTAGCGGGGGGCGGGAAGATACGCAGTATTTT.

Worth noting for this clonotype: This may come from a read error, since a much larger clone is one base off. The CDR3 DNA is TGTGCCATCAGGGAGATCGGGACAAACTATGGCTACACCTTC. This codes for CAIREIGTNYGYTF. This chain joins TRBV10-3 and TRBJ1-2; tentatively, D is TRBD1 (6 bases). The germline V and J ends were trimmed by 6 bases and 2 bases, with 13 bases remaining between them. Germline V gene sequence: CDR1 ENHRY, CDR2 SYGVKD. The CDR3 spans 14 residues.

This clonotype was recorded a few times. The chain carries TRBV2 and TRBJ1-1, with D tentatively TRBD1 (6 bases). The CDR3 has 14 residues. The V and J ends lost 3 bases and 0 bases respectively, with 8 bases between them. Germline CDR1 reads SNHLY; CDR2 reads FYNNEI. As DNA, the CDR3 is TGTGCCAGCAGTGAGGACAGCATGAACACTGAAGCTTTCTTT. Its protein product is CASSEDSMNTEAFF. The entire variable domain, with the rest obtained from reference TRBV2 and TRBJ1-1, is as follows: EPEVTQTPSHQVTQMGQEVILRCVPISNHLYFYWYRQILGQKVEFLVSFYNNEISEKSEIFDDQFSVERPDGSNFTLKIRSTKLEDSAMYFCASSEDSMNTEAFFGQGTRLTVV.

This clonotype occurred many times. The gene calls are TRBV7-2 and TRBJ1-2, with D perhaps TRBD1 (6 bases). Germline V lookup: CDR1 SGHTA, CDR2 FQGNSA. This CDR3 region has 14 residues. Trimming pared 4 bases from V and 4 bases from J, leaving 13 bases between. As DNA, the CDR3 is TGTGCCAGCAGCTCCCAGGGGTTGGGCTATGGCTACACCTTC. It yields the protein CASSSQGLGYGYTF.

The count of this clonotype is one. This clone may be a read error of a much larger clone one base away. This chain links TRBV27 with TRBJ2-1; D remains unclear. The V gene lost 0 bases and the J gene lost 3 bases, with 9 bases spanning the gap. Germline CDR1 and CDR2: MNHEY and SMNVEV (reference sequence). The CDR3 covers 15 residues. CDR3 residues: CASSLSAENYNEQFF. Here the CDR3 DNA reads TGTGCCAGCAGTTTATCGGCAGAGAACTACAATGAGCAGTTCTTC.

This clonotype was counted at least ten times. CDR3 amino acids: CASSGQRVDEQFF. Written as DNA, the CDR3 is TGTGCCAGCAGTGGACAAAGGGTCGATGAGCAGTTCTTC. This sequence joins TRBV2 and TRBJ2-1, with D unclear. The CDR3 extends over 13 amino acids. V dropped 4 bases and J dropped 8 bases, with 12 bases sitting between them. CDR1 is SNHLY, CDR2 FYNNEI, per germline.

This clonotype showed up just a few times. The chain carries TRBV7-2 and TRBJ2-1; TRBD1 matches 7 bases. CDR3 size: 14 residues. V lost 2 bases and J lost 9; bases outside the gene matches: 7. Germline CDR1 reads SGHTA; CDR2 reads FQGNSA. The CDR3 sequence is CASSLTSTGSEQFF. The CDR3 DNA follows: TGTGCCAGCAGCTTAACCTCGACAGGGAGTGAGCAGTTCTTC.

This clonotype was recorded many times. This sequence joins TRBV6-2 or TRBV6-3 and TRBJ1-5; D not resolved. V was cut by 11 bases and J by 7 bases, with 12 bases left in between. The CDR3 sequence is 11 residues long. CDR1 and CDR2 (germline): MNHEY, SVGEGT. CDR3 sequence reads: CAPLGSQPQHF. The CDR3 DNA is TGTGCCCCCCTGGGCAGCCAGCCCCAGCATTTT.

V is TRBV29-1 and J is TRBJ1-4, with D perhaps TRBD1 (5 bases). The V and J ends lost 4 bases and 7 bases respectively, with 10 bases between them. This CDR3 has 12 amino acids. CDR1 and CDR2 from the germline V gene are SQVTM and ANQGSEA. The CDR3 is CSVAGVGEKLFF. DNA of the CDR3: TGCAGCGTTGCGGGGGTTGGTGAAAAACTGTTTTTT. Supplemented by reference TRBV29-1 and TRBJ1-4, the full variable domain reads SAVISQKPSRDICQRGTSLTIQCQVDSQVTMMFWYRQQPGQSLTLIATANQGSEATYESGFVIDKFPISRPNLTFSTLTVSNMSPEDSSIYLCSVAGVGEKLFFGSGTQLSVL.

The table lists this clonotype with many counts. J is TRBJ2-3 and V is TRBV12-3 or TRBV12-4; 7 bases fit TRBD1. The ends lost 5 bases at V and 0 bases at J; junction bases unmatched: 5. The length of the CDR3 is 15 residues. The CDR3 sequence: CASSRGQASTDTQYF. CDR3 DNA: TGTGCCAGCAGTCGCGGACAGGCGAGCACAGATACGCAGTATTTT.

This clonotype has ten or more counts. The chain carries TRBV5-1 and TRBJ2-1, with 7 bases fitting TRBD2. The ends lost 1 base at V and 0 bases at J; junction bases unmatched: 4. CDR3 size: 16 residues. Per the germline V gene, CDR1 is SGHRS and CDR2 is YFSETQ. CDR3 in DNA: TGCGCCAGCAGCTTGAACAGCGGGGTCTCCTACAATGAGCAGTTCTTC. Its protein product is CASSLNSGVSYNEQFF. Drawing the rest from reference TRBV5-1 and TRBJ2-1, the complete variable domain is KAGVTQTPRYLIKTRGQQVTLSCSPISGHRSVSWYQQTPGQGLQFLFEYFSETQRNKGNFPGRFSGRQFSNSRSEMNVSTLELGDSALYLCASSLNSGVSYNEQFFGPGTRLTVL.

This chain uses TRBV29-1 with TRBJ2-5; D possibly corresponds to TRBD1 (6 bases). Trimming left V 4 bases short and J 1 base short, with 19 bases between. CDR1 and CDR2 from the germline V gene are SQVTM and ANQGSEA. The CDR3 extends over 16 amino acids. This chain's CDR3 is CSVGTQGLLPQETQYF. In nucleotides, the CDR3 is TGCAGCGTTGGCACCCAGGGGCTCCTACCCCAAGAGACCCAGTACTTC.

This clonotype was seen a handful of times. The V gene is TRBV24-1, the J gene TRBJ2-1; a weak D match, TRBD2 (6 bases). CDR1 and CDR2 (germline): KGHDR, SFDVKD. The CDR3 is 12 amino acids. The V end was cut by 7 bases, the J end by 4 bases, with 7 bases between. CDR3 protein: CATSGTYNEQFF. CDR3 bases: TGTGCCACCAGCGGGACTTACAATGAGCAGTTCTTC.

The chain links TRBV7-9 to TRBJ2-4, with D perhaps TRBD2 (5 bases). Germline CDR1 and CDR2: SEHNR and FQNEAQ (reference sequence). Trimming pared 4 bases from V and 4 bases from J, leaving 17 bases between. This CDR3 region has 16 residues. CDR3 loop: CASSSSAVTLKNIQYF. The CDR3 bases are TGTGCCAGCAGCTCATCAGCGGTTACCCTTAAAAACATTCAGTACTTC.

In its sample, this clonotype was seen once. The J gene is TRBJ2-5, the V gene TRBV12-3 or TRBV12-4, with TRBD2 matching 7 bases. Near its end, the DNA agrees better with TRBJ2-7, so the J call may be wrong. The CDR3 has 16 residues. The CDR3 DNA reads TGTGCCAGCAGTTTAGCGTCCGGGGGGAAATCCTACGAGCAGTACTTC. This translates into CASSLASGGKSYEQYF.

Of note for this clonotype: Possible read error: a much larger clone is one base away. This chain links TRBV20-1 with TRBJ2-5; D is ambiguous. V lost 0 bases, J lost 5 bases, and 25 bases lay in between. The germline V gene encodes CDR1 DFQATT and CDR2 SNEGSKA (reference sequence). The length of the CDR3 is 18 residues. CDR3 sequence: CSARDLSDDLLVRETQYF. CDR3 nucleotides: TGCAGTGCTAGAGATTTATCGGACGACCTACTCGTGCGGGAGACCCAGTACTTC.

Concerning this clonotype: At one end, the junction sequence differs from germline, possibly due to a read error. The J gene is TRBJ2-3, the V gene TRBV12-3 or TRBV12-4; 9 bases map to TRBD1. This CDR3 has 14 amino acids. CDR3 sequence reads: CASTLGQGTDTEYF. The CDR3 DNA reads as TGTGCCAGCACCCTGGGACAGGGAACAGATACGGAGTATTTT.

Regarding this clonotype: With a much larger clone just one base away, this may be a read error. The chain joins TRBV6-2 or TRBV6-3 to TRBJ2-5, with D perhaps matching TRBD2 (5 bases). The CDR3 runs 13 residues. V gave up 4 bases and J gave up 11 bases, with 17 bases separating them. Germline CDR1 and CDR2: MNHEY and SVGEGT. CDR3 nucleotide sequence: TGTGCCAGCAGTTCCGGGGAGTACAATGAGCAGTACTTC. Its protein product is CASSSGEYNEQYF.

Only a few counts were recorded for this clonotype. This rearrangement joins TRBV7-2 to TRBJ1-1; no clear D. Germline V lookup: CDR1 SGHTA, CDR2 FQGNSA. The V end lost 4 bases, the J end lost 2 bases, and 20 bases lay between the germline ends. The CDR3 sequence is 17 residues long. The CDR3: CASSSQSRRWGNTEAFF. CDR3 in DNA: TGTGCCAGCAGCTCGCAATCTCGACGGTGGGGTAACACTGAAGCTTTCTTT.